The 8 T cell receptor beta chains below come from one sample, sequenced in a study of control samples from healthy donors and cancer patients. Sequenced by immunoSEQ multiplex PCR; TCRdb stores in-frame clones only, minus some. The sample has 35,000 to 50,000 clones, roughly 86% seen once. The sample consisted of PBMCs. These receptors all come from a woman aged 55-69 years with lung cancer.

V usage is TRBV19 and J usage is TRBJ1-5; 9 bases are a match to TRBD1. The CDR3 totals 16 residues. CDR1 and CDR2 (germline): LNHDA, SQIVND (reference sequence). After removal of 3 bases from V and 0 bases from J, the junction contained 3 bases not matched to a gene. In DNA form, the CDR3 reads TGTGCCAGTAGTATGCGACAGGGGGATAGCAATCAGCCCCAGCATTTT. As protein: CASSMRQGDSNQPQHF.

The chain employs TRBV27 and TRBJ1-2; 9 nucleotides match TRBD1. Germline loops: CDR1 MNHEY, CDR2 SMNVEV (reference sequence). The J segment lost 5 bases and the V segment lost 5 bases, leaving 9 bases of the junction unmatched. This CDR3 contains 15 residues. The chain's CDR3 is CASSPQDRGVYGYTF. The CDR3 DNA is TGTGCCAGCAGTCCACAGGACAGGGGCGTATATGGCTACACCTTC.

CDR3 nucleotides: TGTGCCAGCAGGGCTGGAAACACCATATATTTT. Translating it yields CASRAGNTIYF. V usage is TRBV6-5 and J usage is TRBJ1-3; D not resolved. The germline V gene has CDR1 MNHEY and CDR2 SVGAGI. The V gene lost 6 bases and the J gene lost 2 bases, with 2 bases spanning the gap. The CDR3 is 11 residues long.

CDR3 DNA sequence: TGTGCCAGCAGTAAGTTGCGTTTGGGCTACACCTTC. Encoded protein: CASSKLRLGYTF. The V gene is TRBV7-9, the J gene TRBJ1-2, with D unresolved. Germline-derived CDR1 and CDR2 are SEHNR and FQNEAQ (reference sequence). The V end lost 6 bases, the J end lost 8 bases, and 13 bases lay between the germline ends. The CDR3 runs 12 residues.

DNA of the CDR3: TGCGCCAGTTCGACGGACTCTGGAAACACCATATATTTT. It encodes CASSTDSGNTIYF. The rearrangement links TRBV5-1 to TRBJ1-3; no clear D. V lost 8 bases and J 0 bases, leaving 9 bases between the germline ends. Germline V gene sequence: CDR1 SGHRS, CDR2 YFSETQ. There are 13 residues in the CDR3. The variable domain in full, completed from reference TRBV5-1 and TRBJ1-3, reads KAGVTQTPRYLIKTRGQQVTLSCSPISGHRSVSWYQQTPGQGLQFLFEYFSETQRNKGNFPGRFSGRQFSNSRSEMNVSTLELGDSALYLCASSTDSGNTIYFGEGSWLTVV.

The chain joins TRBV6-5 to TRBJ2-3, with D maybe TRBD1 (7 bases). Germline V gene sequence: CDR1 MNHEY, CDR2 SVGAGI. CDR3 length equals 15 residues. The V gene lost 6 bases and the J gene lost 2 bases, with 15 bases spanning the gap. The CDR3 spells CASRDRPGDTDTQYF. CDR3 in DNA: TGTGCCAGCAGGGACAGGCCGGGGGACACAGATACGCAGTATTTT.

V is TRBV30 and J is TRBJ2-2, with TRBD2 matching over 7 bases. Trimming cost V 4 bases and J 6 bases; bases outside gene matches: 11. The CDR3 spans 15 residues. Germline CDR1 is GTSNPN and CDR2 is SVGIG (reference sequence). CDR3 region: CAWKGTIKEAGELFF. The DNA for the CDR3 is TGTGCCTGGAAAGGGACTATCAAGGAGGCCGGGGAGCTGTTTTTT.

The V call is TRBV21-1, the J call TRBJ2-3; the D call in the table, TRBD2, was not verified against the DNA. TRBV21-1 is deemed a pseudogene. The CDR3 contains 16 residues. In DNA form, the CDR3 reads TGTGCCAGCAGCAAACCCGGCCGGGGGGGCACAGATACGCAGTATTTT. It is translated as CASSKPGRGGTDTQYF.